The 28 T cell receptor beta chains presented below share a single source sample, sequenced in a study of cytomegalovirus exposure and HLA in healthy donors. A multiplex PCR was run with 60 Vbeta primers and 13 Jbeta primers. The method was immunoSEQ multiplex PCR; TCRdb's version includes in-frame clones alone and lacks a portion of them. The sample lists approximately 120,000 clones, 77% occurring once. The sample was PBMCs. The receptors were gathered from a woman between 40 and 55 years old in good health and CMV-seropositive.

The genes are TRBV18 and TRBJ2-1; 11 nucleotides match TRBD2. V was clipped by 3 bases and J by 7 bases; unmatched bases: 11. The CDR3 is 17 residues long. Germline CDR1 and CDR2: KGHSH and LQKENI. The chain's CDR3 is CASSPKHAGTSGNEQFF. CDR3 in DNA: TGTGCCAGCTCACCTAAGCATGCAGGGACTAGCGGTAATGAGCAGTTCTTC. The whole variable domain, remainder taken from reference TRBV18 and TRBJ2-1, is NAGVMQNPRHLVRRRGQEARLRCSPMKGHSHVYWYRQLPEEGLKFMVYLQKENIIDESGMPKERFSAEFPKEGPSILRIQQVVRGDSAAYFCASSPKHAGTSGNEQFFGPGTRLTVL.

V and J are TRBV30 and TRBJ1-4; D unclear. The CDR3 has 14 amino acids. The V end was cut by 1 base, the J end by 3 bases, with 9 bases between. Germline lookup yields CDR1 GTSNPN and CDR2 SVGIG (reference sequence). CDR3 nucleotide sequence: TGTGCCTGGAGTGATGGTTCAGCTAATGAAAAACTGTTTTTT. This codes for CAWSDGSANEKLFF.

The chain combines TRBV19 with TRBJ1-5; 7 nucleotides line up with TRBD1. The CDR3 length is 13 residues. With V trimmed by 4 bases and J by 7 bases, 4 bases remained unmatched. Germline CDR1 LNHDA, CDR2 SQIVND (reference sequence). As DNA, the CDR3 is TGTGCCAGTAGTACCGACAGGGAGCAGCCCCAGCATTTT. Translated: CASSTDREQPQHF.

V gene TRBV5-4 combines with J gene TRBJ2-1; D perhaps matches TRBD2 (6 bases). The CDR3 totals 15 residues. From germline, CDR1 is SGHNT and CDR2 YYREEE (reference sequence). The V gene lost 4 bases and the J gene lost 5 bases, with 16 bases spanning the gap. The CDR3 loop reads CASSNLRDFHNEQFF. CDR3 coding DNA: TGTGCCAGCAGCAACCTCCGGGACTTTCACAATGAGCAGTTCTTC.

This sequence joins TRBV15 and TRBJ2-2; 8 bases are shared with TRBD1. The J segment lost 8 bases and the V segment lost 0 bases, leaving 5 bases of the junction unmatched. This CDR3 contains 15 residues. Germline loops: CDR1 LNHNV, CDR2 YYDKDF (reference sequence). The CDR3 DNA reads as TGTGCCACCAGCAGAGAGGACAGGGCAGAAGGGGAGCTGTTTTTT. This codes for CATSREDRAEGELFF.

The chain joins TRBV14 to TRBJ2-2; D remains unclear. The CDR3 spans 15 residues. The V gene lost 1 base and the J gene lost 4 bases, with 10 bases spanning the gap. Per the germline V gene, CDR1 is SGHDN and CDR2 is FVKESK. The CDR3, as DNA: TGTGCCAGCAGCCAAGCCAGGAACCTCACCGGGGAGCTGTTTTTT. Protein sequence: CASSQARNLTGELFF. Full variable domain (rest looked up from reference TRBV14 and TRBJ2-2): EAGVTQFPSHSVIEKGQTVTLRCDPISGHDNLYWYRRVMGKEIKFLLHFVKESKQDESGMPNNRFLAERTGGTYSTLKVQPAELEDSGVYFCASSQARNLTGELFFGEGSRLTVL.

V is TRBV6-1 and J is TRBJ1-6, with D tentatively TRBD1 (5 bases). Per germline, CDR1 MNHNS and CDR2 SASEGT. This CDR3 has 14 amino acids. The V gene lost 8 bases and the J gene lost 8 bases, with 16 bases spanning the gap. The CDR3 sequence is CASEEFFRDSPLHF. CDR3 DNA: TGTGCCAGCGAGGAGTTCTTCAGGGATTCACCCCTCCACTTT.

The chain couples TRBV28 to TRBJ2-3; 11 bases agree with TRBD2. Germline loops: CDR1 MDHEN, CDR2 SYDVKM. The length of the CDR3 is 18 residues. V shed 5 bases and J 1 base; nucleotides not matched to a gene: 11. The CDR3 here is CASSVAGGPRLGTDTQYF. Here the CDR3 DNA reads TGTGCCAGCAGTGTAGCGGGAGGGCCCCGTTTAGGCACAGATACGCAGTATTTT.

This chain links TRBV28 with TRBJ2-7, with 7 positions matching TRBD1. There are 15 residues in the CDR3. The J segment lost 0 bases and the V segment lost 5 bases, leaving 7 bases of the junction unmatched. CDR1 MDHEN and CDR2 SYDVKM come from the germline V gene. CDR3 DNA sequence: TGTGCCAGCAGTGACCTGGGGACAGCCTCCTACGAGCAGTACTTC. Its protein product is CASSDLGTASYEQYF.

V is TRBV19 and J is TRBJ2-2; D not certain. The CDR3 runs to 15 residues. The V and J ends lost 7 bases and 2 bases respectively, with 14 bases between them. CDR1 and CDR2 (germline): LNHDA, SQIVND (reference sequence). Written as DNA, the CDR3 is TGTGCCAGTATGACTGGCCGAGGTAACACCGGGGAGCTGTTTTTT. It encodes CASMTGRGNTGELFF.

This clone was observed a few times. V gene TRBV7-8 combines with J gene TRBJ1-4; D unresolved. V gave up 4 bases and J gave up 0 bases, with 6 bases separating them. The length of the CDR3 is 14 residues. Germline loops: CDR1 SGHVS, CDR2 FQNEAQ. CDR3 amino acids: CASSSTTTNEKLFF. The CDR3 coding sequence is TGTGCCAGCAGCTCAACAACAACTAATGAAAAACTGTTTTTT.

The chain is built from TRBV11-3 and TRBJ2-7; 9 bases fit TRBD1. Germline V lookup: CDR1 SGHNT, CDR2 YENEEA. This CDR3 region has 16 residues. Germline trimming cut 5 bases from V and 7 bases from J; bases unmatched to any gene: 15. The CDR3 DNA is TGTGCCAGCAGCCCCGCTAAGGGGACAGGGCGTGAAGAGCAGTACTTC. This encodes CASSPAKGTGREEQYF.

The V and J genes are TRBV6-5 and TRBJ2-7, with 8 bases that match TRBD1. V lost 4 bases and J lost 2; bases outside the gene matches: 10. Germline CDR1 MNHEY, CDR2 SVGAGI. The CDR3 runs to 16 residues. The DNA of the CDR3 is TGTGCCAGCAGTTTTCGCCTGACAGGGGTCCCCTACGAGCAGTACTTC. Amino acid sequence: CASSFRLTGVPYEQYF.

The chain employs TRBV25-1 and TRBJ2-2; perhaps TRBD1 as D (5 bases). The germline V gene encodes CDR1 MGHDK and CDR2 SYGVNS. V was cut by 4 bases and J by 3 bases, with 12 bases left in between. This CDR3 is built from 15 residues. The DNA for the CDR3 is TGTGCCAGCAGTGGGCAGGGATGGGACACCGGGGAGCTGTTTTTT. Amino acid sequence: CASSGQGWDTGELFF.

The chain links TRBV11-3 to TRBJ2-7; 10 positions match TRBD2. Germline V gene sequence: CDR1 SGHNT, CDR2 YENEEA. This CDR3 contains 14 residues. The trim removed 4 bases at V and 5 bases at J, leaving 5 bases unmatched. CDR3 nucleotides: TGTGCCAGCAGCTACAGTAGCGGGAGGAACGAGCAGTACTTC. This gives the protein CASSYSSGRNEQYF.

This chain uses TRBV11-2 with TRBJ1-1; D perhaps matches TRBD1 (6 bases). The V gene's germline CDR1 is SGHAT and CDR2 FQNNGV. The germline V and J ends were trimmed by 1 base and 7 bases, with 13 bases remaining between them. This CDR3 is 14 amino acids long. The CDR3 protein is CASSLVGGQGEAFF. CDR3 coding DNA: TGTGCCAGCAGCTTAGTCGGGGGGCAAGGTGAAGCTTTCTTT.

The chain recombines TRBV7-2 with TRBJ2-1, with D possibly being TRBD2 (6 bases). The ends were cut back, 5 bases at V and 6 bases at J, with 17 bases in the middle. Germline values: CDR1 SGHTA, CDR2 FQGNSA. This CDR3 spans 15 amino acids. The CDR3 protein is CASSLAVTSINEQFF. The CDR3 nucleotides are TGTGCCAGCAGCCTTGCGGTGACTAGTATCAATGAGCAGTTCTTC.

The chain is built from TRBV6-4 and TRBJ1-5; weak D call: TRBD1 (6 bases). The CDR3 spans 15 residues. The V gene's germline CDR1 is MRHNA and CDR2 SNTAGT. V dropped 3 bases and J dropped 3 bases, with 12 bases sitting between them. Written as DNA, the CDR3 is TGTGCCAGCAGTGATCAGTGGGGGCCCAATCAGCCCCAGCATTTT. This codes for CASSDQWGPNQPQHF.

This rearrangement joins TRBV2 to TRBJ2-2; D call uncertain. V gave up 0 bases and J gave up 7 bases, with 6 bases separating them. CDR3 length equals 13 residues. Germline CDR1 and CDR2: SNHLY and FYNNEI. This CDR3 reads CASSEALSGELFF. The CDR3 coding sequence is TGTGCCAGCAGTGAAGCGCTAAGCGGGGAGCTGTTTTTT.

V usage is TRBV6-7 and J usage is TRBJ1-2; TRBD1 might be the D (5 bases). TRBV6-7 counts as an open reading frame of uncertain function. Trimming removed 7 bases from V and 4 bases from J, with 16 bases in between. This CDR3 region has 14 residues. The CDR3 coding sequence is TGTGCCAGCATCCCCAGGGAGGTGACCTATGGCTACACCTTC. Amino acids: CASIPREVTYGYTF.

The V call is TRBV15, the J call TRBJ2-7; D is unresolved. The CDR3 loop spans 15 amino acids. V gave up 3 bases and J gave up 2 bases, with 14 bases separating them. Germline lookup yields CDR1 LNHNV and CDR2 YYDKDF (reference sequence). CDR3 nucleotides: TGTGCCACCAGCAGGGATCCGCGGTTTGCCTACGAGCAGTACTTC. This codes for CATSRDPRFAYEQYF.

This chain links TRBV5-3 with TRBJ2-1; weak D call: TRBD2 (5 bases). TRBV5-3 is sorted into the ORF group, with uncertain function. The CDR3 extends over 12 amino acids. V was shortened by 4 bases and J by 5 bases, with 7 bases between the two germline ends. The CDR3 DNA reads TGTGCCAGAAGCCCCGGGGACAATGAGCAGTTCTTC. Amino acids: CARSPGDNEQFF.

The chain recombines TRBV29-1 with TRBJ2-3, with 15 bases that match TRBD2. The junction had 3 bases not matched to a gene; V was cut back by 3 bases and J by 5 bases. CDR3 length: 15 amino acids. Germline CDR1 SQVTM, CDR2 ANQGSEA. The CDR3 nucleotides are TGCAGCGTTGACGGACTAGCGGGAGGGGGAGATACGCAGTATTTT. Translating gives CSVDGLAGGGDTQYF.

V gene TRBV5-6 combines with J gene TRBJ1-1; 7 nucleotides agree with TRBD1. The CDR3 spans 14 residues. The V gene's germline CDR1 is SGHDT and CDR2 YYEEEE. The V and J ends lost 4 bases and 6 bases, in that order; junction bases with no gene match: 9. The CDR3 protein is CASSATGRGAEAFF. The DNA of the CDR3 is TGTGCCAGCAGCGCGACAGGGAGAGGGGCTGAAGCTTTCTTT.

This clone was seen more than once but under ten times. The chain couples TRBV30 to TRBJ2-2; 7 bases are shared with TRBD2. Trimming took 5 bases from V and 5 from J; bases not matched to a gene: 14. CDR1 GTSNPN and CDR2 SVGIG come from the germline V gene (reference sequence). The CDR3 is made up of 16 amino acids. The CDR3 spells CAWLRRGTEQTGELFF. CDR3 DNA: TGTGCCTGGCTAAGGCGGGGGACCGAACAGACCGGGGAGCTGTTTTTT.

The CDR3, as DNA: TGTGCCAGCAGCAGGACTAGCGGGAGGATTTCCTACAATGAGCAGTTCTTC. It codes for CASSRTSGRISYNEQFF. The chain links TRBV7-9 to TRBJ2-1; 14 bases are shared with TRBD2. V lost 5 bases and J lost 1; bases outside the gene matches: 4. This CDR3 has 17 residues. CDR1 is SEHNR, CDR2 FQNEAQ, per germline (reference sequence).

The rearrangement uses TRBV7-2 and TRBJ1-2, with a weak D call TRBD1 (5 bases). Germline CDR1 reads SGHTA; CDR2 reads FQGNSA. CDR3 length: 14 residues. Trimming left V 1 base short and J 9 bases short, with 15 bases between. The CDR3 nucleotides read TGTGCCAGCAGCTTAGGTACTTATGAGGACAGCTACACCTTC. It codes for CASSLGTYEDSYTF.

The chain links TRBV28 to TRBJ1-4; 9 bases line up with TRBD1. The CDR3 totals 14 residues. V shed 6 bases, J shed 8 bases, and the junction held 7 bases outside the gene matches. CDR1 is MDHEN and CDR2 is SYDVKM in the germline V gene. The CDR3: CASRLQGAREKLFF. CDR3 DNA sequence: TGTGCCAGCAGGTTACAGGGGGCTCGGGAAAAACTGTTTTTT.